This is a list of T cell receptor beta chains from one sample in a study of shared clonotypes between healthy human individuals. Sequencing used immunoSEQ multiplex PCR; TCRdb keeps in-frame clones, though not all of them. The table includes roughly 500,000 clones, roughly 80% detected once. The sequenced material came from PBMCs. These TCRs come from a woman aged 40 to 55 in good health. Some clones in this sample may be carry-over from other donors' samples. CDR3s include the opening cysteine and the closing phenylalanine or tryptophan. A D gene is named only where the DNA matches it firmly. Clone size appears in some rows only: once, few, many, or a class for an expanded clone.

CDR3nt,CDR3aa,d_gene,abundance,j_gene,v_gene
TGTGCCAGCAGCCAAACAGGGGGCTCCTACAATGAGCAGTTCTTC,CASSQTGGSYNEQFF,TRBD1,NA,TRBJ2-1,TRBV7-3
TGTGCCAGCAGCCTCTCCTCCATCCACGAGCAGTACTTC,CASSLSSIHEQYF,NA,few,TRBJ2-7,TRBV5-3
TGTGCCACCAAGAGGGGGGGCAGGGAGACCCAGTACTTC,CATKRGGRETQYF,NA,NA,TRBJ2-5,TRBV15
TGTGCCAGCAGCCGACGGACACTTAACACTGAAGCTTTCTTT,CASSRRTLNTEAFF,NA,NA,TRBJ1-1,TRBV13
TGTGCCAGGACAGGCGGACAGGACTACAATGAGCAGTTCTTC,CARTGGQDYNEQFF,NA,NA,TRBJ2-1,TRBV21-1
TGTGCCAGCAGCTTAGGTCTATTCTCCGGGGCCAACGTCCTGACTTTC,CASSLGLFSGANVLTF,NA,NA,TRBJ2-6,TRBV7-8
TGTGCCATCAGTGAGTCTACCGCTCGAGAGCTGTTTTTT,CAISESTARELFF,NA,NA,TRBJ2-2,TRBV10-3
TGCGCCAGCAGCCAAGGGAGGGTAGCGGGAGGGAACCACAATGAGCAGTTCTTC,CASSQGRVAGGNHNEQFF,TRBD2,NA,TRBJ2-1,TRBV4-1
TGCGCCAGCAGCTTAGCGACAGGGGGTTTATCTGGGGCCAACGTCCTGACTTTC,CASSLATGGLSGANVLTF,TRBD1,NA,TRBJ2-6,TRBV5-1
TGTGCCAGCAGCTTACGGCCGAGGGGGGAGGCAGATACGCAGTATTTT,CASSLRPRGEADTQYF,NA,NA,TRBJ2-3,TRBV7-3
TGTGCCAGCAGCGAGGGACAGACCCTAGACATTCAGTACTTC,CASSEGQTLDIQYF,TRBD1,NA,TRBJ2-4,TRBV9
TGTGCCTGGTCTGACCTTATCCCCTCTGGGGCCAACGTCCTGACTTTC,CAWSDLIPSGANVLTF,NA,NA,TRBJ2-6,TRBV30
TGCAGCGTAGCAGACAGCACTAGCACAGATACGCAGTATTTT,CSVADSTSTDTQYF,NA,NA,TRBJ2-3,TRBV29-1
TGTGCCAGCCACAGGATCCGCAATCAGCCCCAGCATTTT,CASHRIRNQPQHF,NA,NA,TRBJ1-5,TRBV21-1
TGTGCCAGCAGCTTACAACAGGCACAAGGCGGCTACACCTTC,CASSLQQAQGGYTF,NA,NA,TRBJ1-2,TRBV7-2
TGTGCCAGCAGCTTAGAGGGGAGATCCGACGGGGAGCTGTTTTTT,CASSLEGRSDGELFF,NA,NA,TRBJ2-2,TRBV7-8
TGTGCCAGCAGCCCCCGGACGAAAAATACGCAGTATTTT,CASSPRTKNTQYF,NA,NA,TRBJ2-3,TRBV7-9
TGTGCCAGTAGTATAGATGGGGGCTCGAGCTCCTACGAGCAGTACTTC,CASSIDGGSSSYEQYF,NA,NA,TRBJ2-7,TRBV19
TGTGCCAGCAGTTTACAGGGGGCTGGCTATGGCTACACCTTC,CASSLQGAGYGYTF,TRBD1,once,TRBJ1-2,TRBV28
TGTGCCAGCTCACCACTCGAGTGGAAGAACACTGAAGCTTTCTTT,CASSPLEWKNTEAFF,NA,once,TRBJ1-1,TRBV18
TGTGCCAGCAGCTTAGGGAAGGACAGGAAGCCCTACGAGCAGTACTTC,CASSLGKDRKPYEQYF,TRBD1,NA,TRBJ2-7,TRBV11-2
TGTGCGGCGGAGGGGAGTGGTGAAGCTTTCTTT,CAAEGSGEAFF,NA,NA,TRBJ1-1,TRBV28
TGTGCCAGCAGCGTAGGGCTAGGGACTTCCTACAATGAGCAGTTCTTC,CASSVGLGTSYNEQFF,NA,few,TRBJ2-1,TRBV9
TGTGCCAGCAACGATGGACTAGCGGGAGGCGAGCAGTTCTTC,CASNDGLAGGEQFF,TRBD2,NA,TRBJ2-1,TRBV2
TGTGCCAGCATGTCGACGGGGGGCTTCTCCTACGAGCAGTACTTC,CASMSTGGFSYEQYF,NA,NA,TRBJ2-7,TRBV7-8
TGTGCCAGCAGTCCTGGGCCCGCGGGGGAGCAGTACTTC,CASSPGPAGEQYF,NA,NA,TRBJ2-7,TRBV2
TGTGCTAGTGGTTTGGGCCCCCCGGGTCCCGGGGAGCTGTTTTTT,CASGLGPPGPGELFF,NA,NA,TRBJ2-2,TRBV12-5
TGTGCCAGCAGTTACGACGGGACGAGCACCTATGGCTACACCTTC,CASSYDGTSTYGYTF,NA,NA,TRBJ1-2,TRBV6-5
TGTGCCAGCAGTTCCTCGACCGGCCCTGAGCTGTTTTTT,CASSSSTGPELFF,NA,once,TRBJ2-2,TRBV6-5
TGCGCCAGCAGCTTGGATCCGAACGGGGGCACTGAAGCTTTCTTT,CASSLDPNGGTEAFF,NA,NA,TRBJ1-1,TRBV5-1
TGTGCGACAGGGATCGGCAATGAGCAGTTCTTC,CATGIGNEQFF,TRBD1,NA,TRBJ2-1,TRBV30
TGTGCCAGTAGTATCGCGTCCCTCTTTACCGGGGAGCTGTTTTTT,CASSIASLFTGELFF,NA,NA,TRBJ2-2,TRBV19
TGTGCCAGCAGTTGGGGCAGGGATAACGAGCAGTACTTC,CASSWGRDNEQYF,NA,NA,TRBJ2-7,TRBV27
TGCGCCAGCAGCCAAGGAGGACGGACAGGGAGAAGCGGGAACACTGAAGCTTTCTTT,CASSQGGRTGRSGNTEAFF,TRBD1,NA,TRBJ1-1,TRBV4-1
TGTGCCAGCAGCTTGGCCCGGGACATTTATAGCAATCAGCCCCAGCATTTT,CASSLARDIYSNQPQHF,NA,NA,TRBJ1-5,TRBV5-6
TGTGCCTGGAACGACTATGGCTACACCTTC,CAWNDYGYTF,NA,many,TRBJ1-2,TRBV30
TGTGCCAGCAACTTGGGGTCACCTATGAACACTGAAGCTTTCTTT,CASNLGSPMNTEAFF,NA,NA,TRBJ1-1,TRBV21-1
TGTGCCACACCCGGGGCTAGCGGGAGGTCCTACGAGCAGTACTTC,CATPGASGRSYEQYF,TRBD2,large,TRBJ2-7,TRBV2
TGCAGCGTTGCGGCGGCCGCGAACACCGGGGAGCTGTTTTTT,CSVAAAANTGELFF,NA,NA,TRBJ2-2,TRBV29-1
TGTGCCAGCACCACCCGTCTCGGACTAGCGGGACAAGAGACCCAGTACTTC,CASTTRLGLAGQETQYF,TRBD2,NA,TRBJ2-5,TRBV5-4
TGTGCCAGCAGTCCCGGACCATTTTCGGGGGGGGAGACCCAGTACTTC,CASSPGPFSGGETQYF,TRBD2,NA,TRBJ2-5,TRBV27
TGCAGCGCACGCGACTCTGGGGCCAACGTCCTGACTTTC,CSARDSGANVLTF,NA,NA,TRBJ2-6,TRBV29-1
TGTGCCATCAGTGATAGGGGGCATGGGGCCAACGTCCTGACTTTC,CAISDRGHGANVLTF,TRBD1,NA,TRBJ2-6,TRBV10-3
TGTGCCAGCAGCTTAGTGGGGACTAGCGGGGCCTACGAGCAGTACTTC,CASSLVGTSGAYEQYF,TRBD2,NA,TRBJ2-7,TRBV7-2
TGTGCCAGCAGCGCAACTCCACCGGTAGATGGTTACACCTTC,CASSATPPVDGYTF,NA,NA,TRBJ1-2,TRBV7-9
TGTGCCAGCAGCTCGACTAGCGGCCTCTACAATGAGCAGTTCTTC,CASSSTSGLYNEQFF,TRBD2,once,TRBJ2-1,TRBV11-2
TGTGCCAGCTCACCCCCGAGGGGGGCTGGGGCCAACGTCCTGACTTTC,CASSPPRGAGANVLTF,NA,NA,TRBJ2-6,TRBV18
TGTGCCAGCAGATCAAGACAGGGCACCCAAGAGACCCAGTACTTC,CASRSRQGTQETQYF,TRBD1,many,TRBJ2-5,TRBV7-9
TGTGCCAGCAGCCGAACGGGACAGGGGGCGTGGGGCTACACCTTC,CASSRTGQGAWGYTF,TRBD1,NA,TRBJ1-2,TRBV6-6
TGTGCCAGCAGTGGGACTAGCGGGACAGATACGCAGTATTTT,CASSGTSGTDTQYF,TRBD2,NA,TRBJ2-3,TRBV2
TGTGCCAGCAGTTACTCTCGACAGGCCTCCTACGAGCAGTACTTC,CASSYSRQASYEQYF,NA,NA,TRBJ2-7,TRBV6-6
TGTGCCAGCAGCTTGGGTGGGCCGGGGCGGGAGACCCAGTACTTC,CASSLGGPGRETQYF,NA,NA,TRBJ2-5,TRBV5-6
TGTGCCACCAGCACTACCGGGACAGGGGGCACTGAAGCTTTCTTT,CATSTTGTGGTEAFF,TRBD1,NA,TRBJ1-1,TRBV15
TGTGCCAGCTCACCAAGGGGAGATAGCAATCAGCCCCAGCATTTT,CASSPRGDSNQPQHF,NA,few,TRBJ1-5,TRBV18
TGTGCCAGTAACCGGTACTCGCTCTACGAGCAGTACTTC,CASNRYSLYEQYF,NA,NA,TRBJ2-7,TRBV11-2